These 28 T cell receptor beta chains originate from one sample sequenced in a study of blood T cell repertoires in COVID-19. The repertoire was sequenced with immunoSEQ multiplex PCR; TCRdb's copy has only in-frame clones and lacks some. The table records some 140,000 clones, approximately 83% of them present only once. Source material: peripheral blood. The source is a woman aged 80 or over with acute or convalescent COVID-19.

CDR3 in amino acids: CASSNDGTHYGYTF. CDR3 DNA sequence: TGTGCCAGCAGCAACGACGGGACACACTATGGCTACACCTTC. V usage is TRBV6-5 and J usage is TRBJ1-2; D is perhaps TRBD1 (6 bases). Germline loops: CDR1 MNHEY, CDR2 SVGAGI. This CDR3 has 14 residues. V was trimmed by 6 bases and J by 3 bases, leaving 14 bases between them.

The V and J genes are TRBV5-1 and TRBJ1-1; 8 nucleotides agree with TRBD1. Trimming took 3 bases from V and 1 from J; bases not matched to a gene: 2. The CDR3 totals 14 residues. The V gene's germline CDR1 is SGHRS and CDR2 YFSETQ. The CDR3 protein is CASSSTGGNTEAFF. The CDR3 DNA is TGCGCCAGCAGCTCCACAGGGGGGAACACTGAAGCTTTCTTT.

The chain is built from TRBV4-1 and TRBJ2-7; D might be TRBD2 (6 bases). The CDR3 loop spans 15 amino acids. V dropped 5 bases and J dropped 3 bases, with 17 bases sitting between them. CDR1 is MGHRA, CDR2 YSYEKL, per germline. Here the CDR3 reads CASSRLPGVGYEQYF. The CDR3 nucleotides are TGCGCCAGCAGCAGACTCCCGGGGGTGGGCTACGAGCAGTACTTC.

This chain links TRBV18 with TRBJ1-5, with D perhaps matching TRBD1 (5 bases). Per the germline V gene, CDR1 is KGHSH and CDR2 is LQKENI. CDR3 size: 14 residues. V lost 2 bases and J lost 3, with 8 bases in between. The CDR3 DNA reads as TGTGCCAGCTCACCAGCAGGGCCCAATCAGCCCCAGCATTTT. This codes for CASSPAGPNQPQHF.

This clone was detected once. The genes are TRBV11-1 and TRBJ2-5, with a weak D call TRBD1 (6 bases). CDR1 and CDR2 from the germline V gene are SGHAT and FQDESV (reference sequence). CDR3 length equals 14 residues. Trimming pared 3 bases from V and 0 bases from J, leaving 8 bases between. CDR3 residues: CASSFDRYQETQYF. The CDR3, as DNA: TGTGCCAGCAGCTTCGACAGGTACCAAGAGACCCAGTACTTC.

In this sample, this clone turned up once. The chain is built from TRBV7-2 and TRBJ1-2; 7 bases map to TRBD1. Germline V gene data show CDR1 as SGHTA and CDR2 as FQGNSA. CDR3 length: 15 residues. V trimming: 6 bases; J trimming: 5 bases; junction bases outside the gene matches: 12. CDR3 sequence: CASRPSGTAFYGYTF. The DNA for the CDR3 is TGTGCCAGCAGACCCTCCGGGACAGCATTTTATGGCTACACCTTC.

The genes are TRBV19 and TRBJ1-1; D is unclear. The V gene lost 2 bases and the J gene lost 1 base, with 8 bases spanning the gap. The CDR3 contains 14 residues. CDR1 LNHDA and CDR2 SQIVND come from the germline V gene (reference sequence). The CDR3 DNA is TGTGCCAGTAGTATAACTACGGGGAACACTGAAGCTTTCTTT. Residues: CASSITTGNTEAFF.

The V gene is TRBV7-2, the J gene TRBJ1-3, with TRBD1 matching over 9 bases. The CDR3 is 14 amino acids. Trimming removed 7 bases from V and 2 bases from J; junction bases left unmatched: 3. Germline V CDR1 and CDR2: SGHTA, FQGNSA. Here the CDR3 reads CASTRDRAGNTIYF. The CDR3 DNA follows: TGTGCCAGCACCCGGGACAGGGCTGGAAACACCATATATTTT.

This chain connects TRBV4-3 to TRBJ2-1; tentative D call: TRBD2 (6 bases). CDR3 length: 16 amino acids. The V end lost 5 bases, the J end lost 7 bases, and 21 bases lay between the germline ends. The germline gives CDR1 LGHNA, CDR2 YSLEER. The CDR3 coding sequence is TGCGCCAGCAGCTCCCAGCCCGCGGGGACGGATAATGAGCAGTTCTTC. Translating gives CASSSQPAGTDNEQFF.

CDR3 amino acids: CASSLFGGTSPLHF. The CDR3 DNA reads TGTGCCAGCAGTCTATTTGGGGGCACTTCACCCCTCCACTTT. The chain recombines TRBV25-1 with TRBJ1-6; possible D gene TRBD1, 6 bases. The CDR3 runs to 14 residues. Germline V CDR1 and CDR2: MGHDK, SYGVNS. V was cut by 5 bases and J by 9 bases, with 14 bases left in between. The entire variable domain, with the rest obtained from reference TRBV25-1 and TRBJ1-6, is as follows: EADIYQTPRYLVIGTGKKITLECSQTMGHDKMYWYQQDPGMELHLIHYSYGVNSTEKGDLSSESTVSRIRTEHFPLTLESARPSHTSQYLCASSLFGGTSPLHFGNGTRLTVT.

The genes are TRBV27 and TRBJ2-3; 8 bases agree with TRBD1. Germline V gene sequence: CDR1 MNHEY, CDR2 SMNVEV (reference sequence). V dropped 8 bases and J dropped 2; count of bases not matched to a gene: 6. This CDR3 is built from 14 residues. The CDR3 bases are TGTGCCAGCGATAGGACAGGGTCCACAGATACGCAGTATTTT. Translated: CASDRTGSTDTQYF.

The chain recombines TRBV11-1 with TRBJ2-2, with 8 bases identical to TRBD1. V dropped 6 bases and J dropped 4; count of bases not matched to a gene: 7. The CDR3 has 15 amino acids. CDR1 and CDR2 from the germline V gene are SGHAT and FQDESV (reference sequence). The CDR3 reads CASSRRTGSTGELFF. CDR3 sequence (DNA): TGTGCCAGCAGTCGACGGACAGGGAGCACCGGGGAGCTGTTTTTT.

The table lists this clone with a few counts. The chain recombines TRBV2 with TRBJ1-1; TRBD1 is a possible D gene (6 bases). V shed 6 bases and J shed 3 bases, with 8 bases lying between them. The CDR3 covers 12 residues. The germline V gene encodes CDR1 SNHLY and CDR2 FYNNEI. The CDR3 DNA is TGTGCCAGCAGGAACAGGGACACTGAAGCTTTCTTT. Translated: CASRNRDTEAFF. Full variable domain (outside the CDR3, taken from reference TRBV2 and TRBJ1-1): EPEVTQTPSHQVTQMGQEVILRCVPISNHLYFYWYRQILGQKVEFLVSFYNNEISEKSEIFDDQFSVERPDGSNFTLKIRSTKLEDSAMYFCASRNRDTEAFFGQGTRLTVV.

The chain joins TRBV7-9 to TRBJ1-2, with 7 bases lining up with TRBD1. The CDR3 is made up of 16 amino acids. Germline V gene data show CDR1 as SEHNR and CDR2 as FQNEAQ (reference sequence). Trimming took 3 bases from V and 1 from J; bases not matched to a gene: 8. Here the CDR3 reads CASSFRDSPLNYGYTF. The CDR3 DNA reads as TGTGCCAGCAGCTTCCGGGACAGCCCTCTTAACTATGGCTACACCTTC.

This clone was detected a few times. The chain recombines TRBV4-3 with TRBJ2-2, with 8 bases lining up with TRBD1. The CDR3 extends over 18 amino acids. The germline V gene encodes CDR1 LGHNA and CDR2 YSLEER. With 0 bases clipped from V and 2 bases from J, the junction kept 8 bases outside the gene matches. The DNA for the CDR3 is TGCGCCAGCAGCCAAGATCGAAGTGGGACAGGAAACACCGGGGAGCTGTTTTTT. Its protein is CASSQDRSGTGNTGELFF.

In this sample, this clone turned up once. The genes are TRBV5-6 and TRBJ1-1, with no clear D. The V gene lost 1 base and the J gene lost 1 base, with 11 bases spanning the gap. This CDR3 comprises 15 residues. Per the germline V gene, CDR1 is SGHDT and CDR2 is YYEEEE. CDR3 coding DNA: TGTGCCAGCAGCTTGAGGAGACTCAGGAACACTGAAGCTTTCTTT. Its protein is CASSLRRLRNTEAFF. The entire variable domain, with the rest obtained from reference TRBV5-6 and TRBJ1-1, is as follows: DAGVTQSPTHLIKTRGQQVTLRCSPKSGHDTVSWYQQALGQGPQFIFQYYEEEERQRGNFPDRFSGHQFPNYSSELNVNALLLGDSALYLCASSLRRLRNTEAFFGQGTRLTVV.

CDR3 in amino acids: CASSPDRGGADTQYF. DNA for the CDR3: TGTGCCAGCAGCCCGGACAGGGGGGGGGCAGATACGCAGTATTTT. The chain joins TRBV7-2 to TRBJ2-3; 10 positions match TRBD1. V shed 5 bases, J shed 4 bases, and the junction held 6 bases outside the gene matches. This CDR3 has 15 amino acids. Germline CDR1 and CDR2: SGHTA and FQGNSA.

CDR3 region: CASSPPGTGRPQGYTF. The CDR3 nucleotides read TGTGCCAGCTCACCTCCCGGGACAGGCCGCCCTCAGGGCTACACCTTC. This chain uses TRBV18 with TRBJ1-2, with TRBD1 identical over 8 bases. The CDR3 runs to 16 residues. Germline V gives CDR1 KGHSH, CDR2 LQKENI. Trimming at V came to 3 bases and at J to 8 bases, leaving 14 bases not matched to a gene.

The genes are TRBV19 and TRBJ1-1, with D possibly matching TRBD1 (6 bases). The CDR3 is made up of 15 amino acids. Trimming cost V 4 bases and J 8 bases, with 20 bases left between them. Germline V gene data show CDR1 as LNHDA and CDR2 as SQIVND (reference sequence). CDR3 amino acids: CASSKGTVGGYEAFF. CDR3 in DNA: TGTGCCAGTAGTAAGGGGACGGTTGGGGGCTACGAAGCTTTCTTT.

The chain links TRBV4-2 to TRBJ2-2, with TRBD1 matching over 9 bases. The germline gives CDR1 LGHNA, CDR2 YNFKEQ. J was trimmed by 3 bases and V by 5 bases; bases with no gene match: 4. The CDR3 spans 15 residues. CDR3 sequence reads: CASSFRQGDTGELFF. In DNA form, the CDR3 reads TGTGCCAGCAGCTTCCGACAGGGGGACACCGGGGAGCTGTTTTTT.

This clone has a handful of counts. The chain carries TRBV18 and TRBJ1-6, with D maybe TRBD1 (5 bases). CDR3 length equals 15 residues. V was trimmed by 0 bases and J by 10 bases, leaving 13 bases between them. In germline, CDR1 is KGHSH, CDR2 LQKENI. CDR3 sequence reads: CASSPPGQLWSPLHF. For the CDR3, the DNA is TGTGCCAGCTCACCACCAGGACAACTGTGGTCACCCCTCCACTTT.

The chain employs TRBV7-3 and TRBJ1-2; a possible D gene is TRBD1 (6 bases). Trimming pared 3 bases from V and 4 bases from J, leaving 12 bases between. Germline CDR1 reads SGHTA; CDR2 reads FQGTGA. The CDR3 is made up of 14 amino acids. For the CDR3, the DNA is TGTGCCAGCAGCTTTAAGGGGGGGTCCTATGGCTACACCTTC. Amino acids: CASSFKGGSYGYTF.

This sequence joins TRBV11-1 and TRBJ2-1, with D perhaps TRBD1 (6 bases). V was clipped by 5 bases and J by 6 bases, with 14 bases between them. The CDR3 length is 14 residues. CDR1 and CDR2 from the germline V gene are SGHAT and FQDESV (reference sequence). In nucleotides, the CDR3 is TGTGCCAGCAGCCATCGGACAGAGGGCAATGAGCAGTTCTTC. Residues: CASSHRTEGNEQFF.

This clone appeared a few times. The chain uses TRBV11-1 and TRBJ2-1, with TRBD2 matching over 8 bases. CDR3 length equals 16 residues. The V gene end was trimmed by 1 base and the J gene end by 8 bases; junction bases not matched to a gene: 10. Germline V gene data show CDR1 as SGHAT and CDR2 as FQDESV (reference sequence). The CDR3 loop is CASSLDLAGGPDEQFF. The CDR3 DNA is TGTGCCAGCAGCTTAGATTTGGCGGGGGGTCCCGATGAGCAGTTCTTC.

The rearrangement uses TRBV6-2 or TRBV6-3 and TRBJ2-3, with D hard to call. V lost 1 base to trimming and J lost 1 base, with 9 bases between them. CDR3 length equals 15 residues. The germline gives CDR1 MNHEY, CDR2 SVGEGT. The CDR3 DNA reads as TGTGCCAGCAGTTACTATTCCGGAGGCACAGATACGCAGTATTTT. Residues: CASSYYSGGTDTQYF.

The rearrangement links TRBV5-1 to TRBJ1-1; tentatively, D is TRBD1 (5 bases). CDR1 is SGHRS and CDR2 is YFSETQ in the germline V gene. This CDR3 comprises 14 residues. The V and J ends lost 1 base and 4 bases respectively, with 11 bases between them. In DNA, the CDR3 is TGCGCCAGCAGCTTGACCGGGGGTGGCACTGAAGCTTTCTTT. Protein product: CASSLTGGGTEAFF.

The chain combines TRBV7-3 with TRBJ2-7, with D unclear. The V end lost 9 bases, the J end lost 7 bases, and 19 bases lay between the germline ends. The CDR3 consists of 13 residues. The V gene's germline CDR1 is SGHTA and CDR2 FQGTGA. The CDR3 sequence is CASAVDFGREQYF. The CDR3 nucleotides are TGTGCCAGTGCCGTCGACTTTGGTCGGGAGCAGTACTTC.

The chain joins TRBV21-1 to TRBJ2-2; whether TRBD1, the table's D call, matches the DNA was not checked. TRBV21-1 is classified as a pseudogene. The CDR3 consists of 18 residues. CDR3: CASTPPGLSDRGSGELFF. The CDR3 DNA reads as TGTGCCAGCACCCCTCCTGGCTTATCGGACAGGGGGTCCGGGGAGCTGTTTTTT.